Listed here are 26 T cell receptor beta chains from one sample, sequenced in a study of blood T cell repertoires in COVID-19. Sequencing used immunoSEQ multiplex PCR; TCRdb keeps in-frame clones, though not all of them. The data show roughly 94,000 clones, 84% seen once. The sequenced sample consisted of peripheral blood. The receptors were sampled from a man aged 55 to 70 with acute or convalescent COVID-19.

A remark on this clone: The same CDR3 also results from other DNA sequences found in this sample. The chain carries TRBV19 and TRBJ2-5, with D tentatively TRBD1 (5 bases). The CDR3 has 14 amino acids. V was shortened by 3 bases and J by 5 bases, with 13 bases between the two germline ends. CDR1 is LNHDA and CDR2 is SQIVND in the germline V gene (reference sequence). The CDR3 DNA is TGTGCCAGTAGTATTGGTGGTAGGGGTGAGACCCAGTACTTC. This gives the protein CASSIGGRGETQYF.

CDR3 DNA: TGTGCCAGCAGTGGGCTAGCGGGGGCCCTAGATACGCAGTATTTT. This encodes CASSGLAGALDTQYF. J is TRBJ2-3 and V is TRBV2; 10 bases match TRBD2. The CDR3 is 15 amino acids. The germline gives CDR1 SNHLY, CDR2 FYNNEI. Germline trimming cut 4 bases from V and 5 bases from J; bases unmatched to any gene: 6.

The chain employs TRBV30 and TRBJ2-5; no clear D. Between the trimmed V and J ends, which lost 4 bases and 1 base, there was a span of 7 bases. Per the germline V gene, CDR1 is GTSNPN and CDR2 is SVGIG (reference sequence). CDR3 length: 12 amino acids. The CDR3 DNA reads TGTGCCTGGAAACAGACCCAAGAGACCCAGTACTTC. The encoded protein is CAWKQTQETQYF.

Concerning this clone: The identical CDR3 is also encoded by other nucleotide sequences in the sample. V and J are TRBV27 and TRBJ1-1, with 7 nucleotides matching TRBD1. Germline V lookup: CDR1 MNHEY, CDR2 SMNVEV (reference sequence). The CDR3 contains 13 residues. The ends lost 6 bases at V and 4 bases at J; junction bases unmatched: 5. For the CDR3, the DNA is TGTGCCAGCAGCCGACAGGGCCGCACTGAAGCTTTCTTT. Protein sequence: CASSRQGRTEAFF.

The rearrangement uses TRBV5-4 and TRBJ1-1, with TRBD1 matching 7 bases. CDR1 SGHNT and CDR2 YYREEE come from the germline V gene (reference sequence). The V gene end was trimmed by 3 bases and the J gene end by 5 bases; junction bases not matched to a gene: 7. The CDR3 totals 14 residues. The CDR3 protein is CASSSERGRTEAFF. The CDR3 DNA reads TGTGCCAGCAGCTCGGAGAGGGGGCGTACTGAAGCTTTCTTT.

The chain couples TRBV14 to TRBJ2-1; TRBD2 agrees at 7 bases. The germline CDR1 and CDR2 sequences are SGHDN and FVKESK. J was trimmed by 5 bases and V by 2 bases; bases with no gene match: 3. The CDR3 consists of 14 residues. The CDR3 sequence is CASSQRGGHNEQFF. The CDR3 bases are TGTGCCAGCAGCCAAAGGGGAGGGCACAATGAGCAGTTCTTC. Looking up the rest from reference TRBV14 and TRBJ2-1 gives the full variable domain: EAGVTQFPSHSVIEKGQTVTLRCDPISGHDNLYWYRRVMGKEIKFLLHFVKESKQDESGMPNNRFLAERTGGTYSTLKVQPAELEDSGVYFCASSQRGGHNEQFFGPGTRLTVL.

The chain uses TRBV14 and TRBJ1-3; tentative D call: TRBD1 (5 bases). The V gene's germline CDR1 is SGHDN and CDR2 FVKESK. Between the trimmed V and J ends, which lost 3 bases and 3 bases, there was a span of 6 bases. CDR3 length: 13 residues. CDR3 sequence (DNA): TGTGCCAGCAGCCAGGGACTTGGAAACACCATATATTTT. This codes for CASSQGLGNTIYF.

The chain combines TRBV5-1 with TRBJ1-2; TRBD1 agrees at 10 bases. The CDR3 totals 15 residues. V shed 0 bases, J shed 8 bases, and the junction held 7 bases outside the gene matches. CDR1 SGHRS and CDR2 YFSETQ come from the germline V gene. The CDR3 here is CASSLGDRGRSGYTF. Here the CDR3 DNA reads TGCGCCAGCAGCTTGGGGGACAGGGGTCGTTCGGGCTACACCTTC.

The gene calls are TRBV4-1 and TRBJ2-5, with TRBD1 as a possible D gene (6 bases). Trimming took 3 bases from V and 5 from J, leaving 13 bases between them. CDR1 is MGHRA, CDR2 YSYEKL, per germline. The CDR3 length is 14 residues. As DNA, the CDR3 is TGCGCCAGCAGCCACGGAACAGGGATCGAGACCCAGTACTTC. Translating it yields CASSHGTGIETQYF.

This rearrangement joins TRBV4-1 to TRBJ1-2, with 8 bases that match TRBD1. The V and J ends lost 1 base and 6 bases, in that order; junction bases with no gene match: 7. This CDR3 region has 15 residues. The germline gives CDR1 MGHRA, CDR2 YSYEKL. This CDR3 is CASSQAGQGWNGYTF. DNA of the CDR3: TGCGCCAGCAGCCAAGCCGGACAGGGCTGGAATGGCTACACCTTC.

V and J are TRBV7-9 and TRBJ1-2; D unclear. CDR1 is SEHNR, CDR2 FQNEAQ, per germline (reference sequence). The CDR3 is made up of 13 amino acids. V was trimmed by 5 bases and J by 5 bases, leaving 12 bases between them. The CDR3 sequence: CASSTARGYGYTF. The CDR3 DNA reads TGTGCCAGCAGCACTGCTAGAGGTTATGGCTACACCTTC.

V is TRBV5-1 and J is TRBJ2-1, with 7 nucleotides matching TRBD2. The CDR3 extends over 15 amino acids. Losses at the gene ends were 3 bases for V and 2 bases for J; bases not matched to a gene: 5. Germline V gives CDR1 SGHRS, CDR2 YFSETQ. CDR3 loop: CASSSGGKAYNEQFF. CDR3 sequence (DNA): TGCGCCAGCAGCTCGGGGGGTAAAGCCTACAATGAGCAGTTCTTC.

V gene TRBV5-1 combines with J gene TRBJ1-1; TRBD1 is a possible D gene (6 bases). V was shortened by 7 bases and J by 1 base, with 14 bases between the two germline ends. The CDR3 covers 14 residues. The germline V gene has CDR1 SGHRS and CDR2 YFSETQ. CDR3 nucleotide sequence: TGCGCCAGCCACCGGGACAATCAGAACACTGAAGCTTTCTTT. It specifies CASHRDNQNTEAFF. Using reference TRBV5-1 and TRBJ1-1 for the parts outside the CDR3, the full variable domain is KAGVTQTPRYLIKTRGQQVTLSCSPISGHRSVSWYQQTPGQGLQFLFEYFSETQRNKGNFPGRFSGRQFSNSRSEMNVSTLELGDSALYLCASHRDNQNTEAFFGQGTRLTVV.

This clone has just one count. The chain is built from TRBV5-6 and TRBJ1-2, with D tentatively TRBD1 (6 bases). The CDR3 consists of 15 residues. Germline lookup yields CDR1 SGHDT and CDR2 YYEEEE. V dropped 0 bases and J dropped 0 bases, with 9 bases sitting between them. The CDR3 region has the DNA TGTGCCAGCAGCTTGGTGGGACACCCTAACTATGGCTACACCTTC. It translates to CASSLVGHPNYGYTF.

The chain links TRBV18 to TRBJ1-4; 9 bases line up with TRBD1. The CDR3 has 14 residues. The V and J ends lost 1 base and 8 bases, in that order; junction bases with no gene match: 2. The germline V gene has CDR1 KGHSH and CDR2 LQKENI. The CDR3 spells CASSPLDRGEKLFF. DNA of the CDR3: TGTGCCAGCTCACCACTGGACAGGGGCGAAAAACTGTTTTTT.

This clone is a singleton in its sample. The chain carries TRBV5-1 and TRBJ1-2; D is perhaps TRBD1 (5 bases). V gave up 0 bases and J gave up 2 bases, with 14 bases separating them. The CDR3 totals 16 residues. In germline, CDR1 is SGHRS, CDR2 YFSETQ. This chain's CDR3 is CASSLDYRSPNYGYTF. In DNA form, the CDR3 reads TGCGCCAGCAGCTTGGATTACAGGTCCCCCAACTATGGCTACACCTTC.

This clone was observed a handful of times. The rearrangement uses TRBV7-3 and TRBJ2-2, with D possibly being TRBD1 (6 bases). V was cut by 8 bases and J by 2 bases, with 9 bases left in between. The CDR3 spans 13 residues. Germline-derived CDR1 and CDR2 are SGHTA and FQGTGA. The CDR3, as DNA: TGTGCCAGCGGGACACTCAACACCGGGGAGCTGTTTTTT. Translation: CASGTLNTGELFF.

DNA for the CDR3: TGTGCCTGGAGGGGACAGGGGCCGAACACTGAAGCTTTCTTT. It is translated as CAWRGQGPNTEAFF. This sequence joins TRBV30 and TRBJ1-1; 10 nucleotides agree with TRBD1. This CDR3 comprises 14 residues. J was trimmed by 1 base and V by 3 bases; bases with no gene match: 2. Germline-derived CDR1 and CDR2 are GTSNPN and SVGIG (reference sequence).

The rearrangement links TRBV5-4 to TRBJ2-1; the D gene is possibly TRBD2 (6 bases). CDR3 length equals 16 residues. Looked up from germline, CDR1 is SGHNT and CDR2 is YYREEE (reference sequence). Trimming left V 4 bases short and J 15 bases short, with 29 bases between. This chain's CDR3 is CASSRGTYRWASAMFF. In nucleotides, the CDR3 is TGTGCCAGCAGCCGCGGGACTTATCGGTGGGCCTCTGCGATGTTCTTC.

This clone was picked up a small number of times. The V gene is TRBV19, the J gene TRBJ1-2, with TRBD1 as a possible D gene (6 bases). V lost 1 base and J 8 bases, leaving 14 bases between the germline ends. The germline gives CDR1 LNHDA, CDR2 SQIVND (reference sequence). The CDR3 is made up of 14 amino acids. The CDR3 protein is CASSIATTGRGYTF. In DNA, the CDR3 is TGTGCCAGTAGTATAGCAACCACAGGGCGAGGCTACACCTTC.

This clone was recorded only once. V usage is TRBV27 and J usage is TRBJ2-5, with 7 positions matching TRBD2. The CDR3 runs to 15 residues. V lost 6 bases and J lost 1; bases outside the gene matches: 8. Germline V gives CDR1 MNHEY, CDR2 SMNVEV (reference sequence). The CDR3 DNA sequence: TGTGCCAGCAGGGCCCGGCGGGGGTTCCAAGAGACCCAGTACTTC. Protein: CASRARRGFQETQYF.

The genes are TRBV7-2 and TRBJ2-1, with D tentatively TRBD2 (6 bases). The germline V gene encodes CDR1 SGHTA and CDR2 FQGNSA. The length of the CDR3 is 15 residues. Trimming removed 2 bases at V and 3 bases at J, with 11 bases between. The chain's CDR3 is CASSLPRDFYNEQFF. Here the CDR3 DNA reads TGTGCCAGCAGCTTACCGAGGGACTTCTACAATGAGCAGTTCTTC. The full variable domain, completed using reference TRBV7-2 and TRBJ2-1, is GAGVSQSPSNKVTEKGKDVELRCDPISGHTALYWYRQSLGQGLEFLIYFQGNSAPDKSGLPSDRFSAERTGGSVSTLTIQRTQQEDSAVYLCASSLPRDFYNEQFFGPGTRLTVL.

This clone has a handful of counts. V usage is TRBV5-6 and J usage is TRBJ2-1; TRBD2 might be the D (6 bases). CDR3 length: 15 amino acids. Germline V gene lookup returns CDR1 SGHDT and CDR2 YYEEEE. Between the trimmed V and J ends, which lost 0 bases and 7 bases, there was a span of 14 bases. Written as DNA, the CDR3 is TGTGCCAGCAGCTTGGCCGGGGCAGGGAGGAATGAGCAGTTCTTC. Translation gives CASSLAGAGRNEQFF.

The V and J genes are TRBV19 and TRBJ2-2; tentatively, D is TRBD1 (6 bases). The germline CDR1 and CDR2 sequences are LNHDA and SQIVND (reference sequence). V lost 7 bases and J lost 1, with 13 bases in between. The CDR3 sequence is 15 residues long. CDR3 in DNA: TGTGCCAGTAAACCGGACAGCAGGAACACCGGGGAGCTGTTTTTT. It codes for CASKPDSRNTGELFF. Complete variable domain (other parts from reference TRBV19 and TRBJ2-2): DGGITQSPKYLFRKEGQNVTLSCEQNLNHDAMYWYRQDPGQGLRLIYYSQIVNDFQKGDIAEGYSVSREKKESFPLTVTSAQKNPTAFYLCASKPDSRNTGELFFGEGSRLTVL.

The chain recombines TRBV18 with TRBJ2-7, with 8 nucleotides matching TRBD1. CDR1 is KGHSH, CDR2 LQKENI, per germline. The CDR3 contains 15 residues. The J segment lost 3 bases and the V segment lost 8 bases, leaving 12 bases of the junction unmatched. As DNA, the CDR3 is TGTGCCAGCATACCAGGGACAGGAGGACGCTACGAGCAGTACTTC. Translated: CASIPGTGGRYEQYF.

The gene calls are TRBV28 and TRBJ1-4; D uncertain. Trimming took off 2 bases at V and 9 bases at J, with 7 bases between the two ends. This CDR3 is built from 12 residues. Germline lookup yields CDR1 MDHEN and CDR2 SYDVKM. The CDR3 DNA follows: TGTGCCAGCAGTTTAGGAGGGAAAAAACTGTTTTTT. Protein: CASSLGGKKLFF.